The 26 T cell receptor beta chains below all came from one sample that was sequenced in a study of T cell changes during pregnancy in multiple sclerosis. TCRdb's copy holds only in-frame clones and misses some; the assay was immunoSEQ multiplex PCR. The repertoire holds tens of thousands of clones, with approximately 94% as singletons. The specimen comprised CD8+ T cells from peripheral blood mononuclear cells, sampled in the first trimester of pregnancy. All receptors come from a female donor with multiple sclerosis, enrolled in a pregnancy study.

The chain's CDR3 is CASSLPSGMTGELFF. CDR3 coding DNA: TGTGCCAGCAGTTTACCTAGCGGGATGACCGGGGAGCTGTTTTTT. The genes are TRBV27 and TRBJ2-2; the match to TRBD2 covers 9 bases. V shed 2 bases, J shed 5 bases, and the junction held 3 bases outside the gene matches. The CDR3 totals 15 residues. Germline V gene sequence: CDR1 MNHEY, CDR2 SMNVEV (reference sequence).

The V gene is TRBV5-4, the J gene TRBJ1-1, with D tentatively TRBD1 (6 bases). CDR1 is SGHNT, CDR2 YYREEE, per germline (reference sequence). V was pared by 4 bases and J by 4 bases, with 23 bases between. This CDR3 comprises 17 residues. This CDR3 reads CASSDNPGGGRSTEAFF. In DNA, the CDR3 is TGTGCCAGCAGCGACAATCCCGGGGGGGGGCGAAGCACTGAAGCTTTCTTT.

This chain connects TRBV2 to TRBJ2-1, with 7 bases matching TRBD2. CDR3 length: 16 residues. Germline V gives CDR1 SNHLY, CDR2 FYNNEI. V lost 0 bases, J lost 6 bases, and 8 bases stayed unmatched. The CDR3 region is CASSEALGGSTNEQFF. CDR3 in DNA: TGTGCCAGCAGTGAAGCGCTGGGGGGGTCCACCAATGAGCAGTTCTTC.

The J gene is TRBJ1-1, the V gene TRBV7-9; 7 bases align to TRBD1. The germline gives CDR1 SEHNR, CDR2 FQNEAQ (reference sequence). The CDR3 covers 13 residues. Trimming at V came to 7 bases and at J to 5 bases, leaving 7 bases not matched to a gene. This CDR3 is CASTMTGFTEAFF. The CDR3, as DNA: TGTGCCAGCACGATGACAGGGTTTACTGAAGCTTTCTTT.

V gene TRBV13 combines with J gene TRBJ2-1; TRBD2 might be the D (5 bases). Germline CDR1 and CDR2: PRHDT and FYEKMQ (reference sequence). The length of the CDR3 is 18 residues. V lost 5 bases and J 3 bases, leaving 23 bases between the germline ends. The CDR3 region is CASSHWTQPGVFYNEQFF. For the CDR3, the DNA is TGTGCCAGCAGCCATTGGACCCAACCCGGGGTATTCTACAATGAGCAGTTCTTC.

The chain couples TRBV25-1 to TRBJ1-1, with D hard to call. The germline gives CDR1 MGHDK, CDR2 SYGVNS. The CDR3 is 11 amino acids. CDR3 protein: CAAGRSTEAFF. The CDR3 nucleotides read TGTGCGGCCGGGAGGTCCACTGAAGCTTTCTTT.

This chain uses TRBV19 with TRBJ2-1; tentatively, D is TRBD2 (6 bases). V was shortened by 8 bases and J by 10 bases, with 12 bases between the two germline ends. Germline lookup yields CDR1 LNHDA and CDR2 SQIVND (reference sequence). The CDR3 consists of 11 residues. DNA of the CDR3: TGTGCCAGTGCCAGAGGACTAGAGCAGTTCTTC. Protein: CASARGLEQFF.

The rearrangement joins TRBV4-3 to TRBJ2-1, with 8 bases fitting TRBD2. In germline, CDR1 is LGHNA, CDR2 YSLEER. This CDR3 comprises 17 residues. The junction had 10 bases not matched to a gene; V was cut back by 0 bases and J by 6 bases. DNA for the CDR3: TGCGCCAGCAGCCAAGAAGTATCCCCCGGGGGGGGCAATGAGCAGTTCTTC. Its translation is CASSQEVSPGGGNEQFF.

This chain links TRBV7-9 with TRBJ2-2; 9 positions agree with TRBD1. CDR3 length equals 15 residues. The V gene end was trimmed by 0 bases and the J gene end by 6 bases; junction bases not matched to a gene: 2. Germline lookup yields CDR1 SEHNR and CDR2 FQNEAQ (reference sequence). The CDR3 DNA reads TGTGCCAGCAGCTTAGCGGACAGGGGATCCGGGGAGCTGTTTTTT. Its translation is CASSLADRGSGELFF.

J is TRBJ2-7 and V is TRBV7-9; 10 bases match TRBD1. The CDR3 runs to 15 residues. In germline, CDR1 is SEHNR, CDR2 FQNEAQ (reference sequence). Losses at the gene ends were 5 bases for V and 5 bases for J; bases not matched to a gene: 9. The CDR3 nucleotides are TGTGCCAGCAGCACCAAGACAGGGGGCAACGACGAGCAGTACTTC. Translating it yields CASSTKTGGNDEQYF.

V gene TRBV5-4 combines with J gene TRBJ1-6, with 8 bases aligning to TRBD1. The CDR3 sequence is 17 residues long. After removal of 3 bases from V and 1 base from J, the junction contained 6 bases not matched to a gene. CDR1 SGHNT and CDR2 YYREEE come from the germline V gene (reference sequence). The chain's CDR3 is CASSSTGVGSYNSPLHF. DNA of the CDR3: TGTGCCAGCAGCTCGACAGGGGTCGGATCCTATAATTCACCCCTCCACTTT.

The chain uses TRBV7-6 and TRBJ2-7; D is perhaps TRBD1 (6 bases). The CDR3 spans 14 residues. Germline V CDR1 and CDR2: SGHVS, FNYEAQ. Trimming cost V 5 bases and J 1 base, with 12 bases left between them. CDR3 coding DNA: TGTGCCAGCAGCAATTCCGGGACATCCTACGAGCAGTACTTC. Its protein product is CASSNSGTSYEQYF.

In this sample, this clone turned up a few times. The chain recombines TRBV27 with TRBJ2-3; 8 bases line up with TRBD2. CDR1 and CDR2 from the germline V gene are MNHEY and SMNVEV (reference sequence). The CDR3 loop spans 16 amino acids. J lost 4 bases, V lost 0 bases, and 6 bases had no gene match. The CDR3 region has the DNA TGTGCCAGCAGTTTATCGGGGACTAGTGGGGCAGATACGCAGTATTTT. Translating it yields CASSLSGTSGADTQYF.

This rearrangement joins TRBV19 to TRBJ2-3; TRBD2 matches at 12 bases. This CDR3 is 16 amino acids long. J lost 2 bases, V lost 6 bases, and 6 bases had no gene match. The germline V gene encodes CDR1 LNHDA and CDR2 SQIVND (reference sequence). CDR3 protein: CASRPRTSGTTDTQYF. As DNA, the CDR3 is TGTGCCAGTAGACCGAGGACTAGCGGGACCACAGATACGCAGTATTTT.

The V and J genes are TRBV5-4 and TRBJ1-1; D unclear. CDR3 size: 16 residues. Trimming took off 0 bases at V and 0 bases at J, with 12 bases between the two ends. Germline V CDR1 and CDR2: SGHNT, YYREEE (reference sequence). The CDR3: CASSLGSALMNTEAFF. The CDR3, as DNA: TGTGCCAGCAGCTTGGGCAGCGCCCTTATGAACACTGAAGCTTTCTTT. Variable domain in full (rest from reference TRBV5-4 and TRBJ1-1): ETGVTQSPTHLIKTRGQQVTLRCSSQSGHNTVSWYQQALGQGPQFIFQYYREEENGRGNFPPRFSGLQFPNYSSELNVNALELDDSALYLCASSLGSALMNTEAFFGQGTRLTVV.

This clone was recorded only once. The chain uses TRBV7-2 and TRBJ2-1, with a weak D call TRBD2 (5 bases). This CDR3 has 16 amino acids. V lost 3 bases and J 10 bases, leaving 22 bases between the germline ends. Germline V gene lookup returns CDR1 SGHTA and CDR2 FQGNSA. DNA for the CDR3: TGTGCCAGCAGCTTTCCCCGGGATTTGGGGTTCGGGGAGCAGTTCTTC. Amino acid sequence: CASSFPRDLGFGEQFF.

The rearrangement links TRBV2 to TRBJ2-7, with a weak D call TRBD1 (7 bases). CDR3 size: 14 residues. Deletions cut 5 bases from V and 4 bases from J, with 15 bases between. In germline, CDR1 is SNHLY, CDR2 FYNNEI. The CDR3 DNA reads TGTGCCAGCAGTTTGTCAGGGGGAGGTTACGAGCAGTACTTC. This gives the protein CASSLSGGGYEQYF.

This chain's CDR3 is CASSEGDWDRGNYGYTF. For the CDR3, the DNA is TGTGCCAGCAGCGAGGGGGACTGGGACAGGGGAAACTATGGCTACACCTTC. The chain links TRBV9 to TRBJ1-2, with TRBD1 identical over 10 bases. The J segment lost 2 bases and the V segment lost 3 bases, leaving 10 bases of the junction unmatched. The CDR3 covers 17 residues. In germline, CDR1 is SGDLS, CDR2 YYNGEE.

V usage is TRBV7-3 and J usage is TRBJ1-3; 9 bases map to TRBD1. The CDR3 loop spans 18 amino acids. CDR1 SGHTA and CDR2 FQGTGA come from the germline V gene. J gave up 3 bases and V 3 bases, and 12 bases lay outside the gene matches. CDR3 in amino acids: CASSFSRDREVYGNTIYF. The CDR3 DNA follows: TGTGCCAGCAGCTTCTCCCGGGACAGGGAGGTTTATGGAAACACCATATATTTT.

The chain carries TRBV5-4 and TRBJ1-1; possibly TRBD1 for D (6 bases). Germline V gene lookup returns CDR1 SGHNT and CDR2 YYREEE (reference sequence). Trimming removed 1 base at V and 8 bases at J, with 18 bases between. CDR3 length: 15 amino acids. CDR3 residues: CASSLNGRGGHEAFF. CDR3 DNA: TGTGCCAGCAGCTTGAACGGCAGGGGAGGGCACGAAGCTTTCTTT.

The rearrangement joins TRBV4-2 to TRBJ2-1; tentatively, D is TRBD2 (5 bases). This CDR3 has 13 residues. Germline values: CDR1 LGHNA, CDR2 YNFKEQ. With 0 bases removed from V and 10 bases from J, the gap between germline ends came to 10 bases. In DNA form, the CDR3 reads TGTGCCAGCAGCCAAGATTTGTGGGAGGAGCAGTTCTTC. Translation gives CASSQDLWEEQFF.

V gene TRBV4-2 combines with J gene TRBJ1-2; TRBD1 matches at 7 bases. V gave up 1 base and J gave up 4 bases; unmatched junction bases: 12. CDR3 size: 17 residues. Germline CDR1 is LGHNA and CDR2 is YNFKEQ. The CDR3 spells CASSQGAGTAEGYGYTF. CDR3 in DNA: TGTGCCAGCAGCCAAGGGGCCGGGACAGCGGAGGGCTATGGCTACACCTTC.

The rearrangement uses TRBV7-9 and TRBJ1-1; D is perhaps TRBD1 (6 bases). Germline CDR1 is SEHNR and CDR2 is FQNEAQ (reference sequence). CDR3 length equals 16 residues. V was trimmed by 4 bases and J by 8 bases, leaving 23 bases between them. The CDR3 nucleotides are TGTGCCAGCAGCTCTGCCGGGTTGGACAGCTCGTTCGAAGCTTTCTTT. Translated: CASSSAGLDSSFEAFF.

This chain joins TRBV19 and TRBJ1-2, with TRBD1 matching over 7 bases. Germline V gene sequence: CDR1 LNHDA, CDR2 SQIVND (reference sequence). CDR3 length equals 14 residues. The V gene end was trimmed by 6 bases and the J gene end by 4 bases; junction bases not matched to a gene: 8. The CDR3 here is CASRKTGQLYGYTF. The CDR3 DNA is TGTGCCAGTAGAAAGACGGGACAGCTCTATGGCTACACCTTC.

This clone was observed a few times. CDR3 in DNA: TGTGCCAGCAGTCCCGGGACAGGGGGCTACGAGCAGTACTTC. This encodes CASSPGTGGYEQYF. The chain couples TRBV7-9 to TRBJ2-7; 11 bases agree with TRBD1. Germline lookup yields CDR1 SEHNR and CDR2 FQNEAQ (reference sequence). V lost 6 bases, J lost 3 bases, and 4 bases stayed unmatched. The CDR3 runs to 14 residues.

The V gene is TRBV27, the J gene TRBJ2-1; 11 bases are a match to TRBD2. The V segment lost 0 bases and the J segment 5 bases; nucleotides outside the gene matches: 6. CDR3 length: 17 residues. Germline V CDR1 and CDR2: MNHEY, SMNVEV (reference sequence). CDR3 sequence (DNA): TGTGCCAGCAGTTTATCTAGCGGGGGGGCGTGGAACAATGAGCAGTTCTTC. It specifies CASSLSSGGAWNNEQFF.